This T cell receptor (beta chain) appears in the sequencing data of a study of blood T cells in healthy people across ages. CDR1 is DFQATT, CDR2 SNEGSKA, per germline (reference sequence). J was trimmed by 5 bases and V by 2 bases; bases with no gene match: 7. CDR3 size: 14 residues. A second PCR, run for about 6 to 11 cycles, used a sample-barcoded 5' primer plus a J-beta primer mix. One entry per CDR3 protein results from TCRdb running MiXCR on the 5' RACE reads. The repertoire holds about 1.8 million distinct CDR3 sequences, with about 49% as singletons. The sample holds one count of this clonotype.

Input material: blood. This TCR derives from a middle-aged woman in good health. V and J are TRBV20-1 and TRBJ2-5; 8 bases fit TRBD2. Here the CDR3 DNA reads TGCAGTGCTAGATGGATGGCGGGGGGTGAGACCCAGTACTTC. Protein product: CSARWMAGGETQYF.